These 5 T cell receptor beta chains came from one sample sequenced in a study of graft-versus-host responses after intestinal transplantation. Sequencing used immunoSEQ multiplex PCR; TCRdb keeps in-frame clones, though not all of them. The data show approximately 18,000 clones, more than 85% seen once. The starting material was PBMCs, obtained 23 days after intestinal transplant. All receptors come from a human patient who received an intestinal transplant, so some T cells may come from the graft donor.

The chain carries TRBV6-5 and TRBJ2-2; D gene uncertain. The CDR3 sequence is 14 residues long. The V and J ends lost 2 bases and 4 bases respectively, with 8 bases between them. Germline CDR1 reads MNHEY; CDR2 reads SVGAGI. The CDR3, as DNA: TGTGCCAGCAGTTACAAATGGGGCACCGGGGAGCTGTTTTTT. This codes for CASSYKWGTGELFF.

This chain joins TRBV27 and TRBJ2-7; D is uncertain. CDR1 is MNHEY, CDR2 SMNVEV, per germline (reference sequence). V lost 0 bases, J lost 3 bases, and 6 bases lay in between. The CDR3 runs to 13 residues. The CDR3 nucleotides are TGTGCCAGCAGTTTATCCGTCAACTACGAGCAGTACTTC. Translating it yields CASSLSVNYEQYF.

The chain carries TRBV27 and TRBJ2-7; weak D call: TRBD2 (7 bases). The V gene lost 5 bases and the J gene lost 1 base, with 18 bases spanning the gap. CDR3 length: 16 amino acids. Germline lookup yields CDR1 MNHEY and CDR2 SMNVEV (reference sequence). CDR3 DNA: TGTGCCAGCAGTCCACCCGGGGGGCTGGGGTCCTACGAGCAGTACTTC. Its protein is CASSPPGGLGSYEQYF.

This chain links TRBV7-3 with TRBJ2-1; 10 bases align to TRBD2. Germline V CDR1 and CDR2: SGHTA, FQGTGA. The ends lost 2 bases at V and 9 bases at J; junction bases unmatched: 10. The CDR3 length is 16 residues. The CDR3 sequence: CASSLPLAGTRGEQFF. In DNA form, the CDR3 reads TGTGCCAGCAGCTTACCACTAGCGGGAACTCGGGGTGAGCAGTTCTTC.

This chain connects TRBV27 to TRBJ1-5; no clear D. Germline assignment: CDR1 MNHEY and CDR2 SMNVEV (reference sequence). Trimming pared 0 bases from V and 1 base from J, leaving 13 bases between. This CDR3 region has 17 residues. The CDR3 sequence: CASSLSGEGPSNQPQHF. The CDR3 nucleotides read TGTGCCAGCAGTTTATCAGGTGAGGGCCCGAGCAATCAGCCCCAGCATTTT.